The T cell receptor (beta chain) described here comes from a study of T cells after yellow fever vaccination. Study outcomes and limitations: Subsequent to the booster, the majority of primary-vaccination clones reappeared (roughly 95% CD4, 88% CD8). The appearance of a small share of clonotypes in both CD4 and CD8 compartments was observed.

As TCR cDNA was made by 5'RACE template switching, a universal primer site and UMIs were added. MiXCR was run by TCRdb on the 5' RACE reads, yielding one entry per CDR3 protein. The repertoire holds 150,000 to 200,000 distinct CDR3 sequences, approximately 6.2% seen once, with less than 3.5% in the top ten. This clonotype occurred once. What it recognizes is unknown. V shed 3 bases and J shed 5 bases, with 7 bases lying between them. The CDR3 loop spans 12 amino acids. The V and J genes are TRBV12-3 or TRBV12-4 and TRBJ1-2, with D possibly being TRBD1 (5 bases). This receptor was obtained from a man aged 18 to 29 who received the YFV17D yellow fever vaccine. The specimen comprised CD4+ T cells sorted from PBMCs, sampled on the day of the first yellow fever vaccination. The CDR3 DNA is TGTGCCAGCAGTTTTGCAGGGTATGGCTACACCTTC. Translated: CASSFAGYGYTF.